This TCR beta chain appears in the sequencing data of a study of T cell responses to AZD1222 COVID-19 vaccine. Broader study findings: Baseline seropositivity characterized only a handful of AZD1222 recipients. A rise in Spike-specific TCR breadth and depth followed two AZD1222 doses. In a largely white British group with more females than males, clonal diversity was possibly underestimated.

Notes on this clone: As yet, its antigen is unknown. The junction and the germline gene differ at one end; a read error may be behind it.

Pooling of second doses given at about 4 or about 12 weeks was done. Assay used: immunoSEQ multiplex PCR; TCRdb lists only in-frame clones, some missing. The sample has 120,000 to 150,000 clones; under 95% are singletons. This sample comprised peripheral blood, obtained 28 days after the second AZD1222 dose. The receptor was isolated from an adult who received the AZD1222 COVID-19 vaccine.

Here the CDR3 DNA reads TGTGCCCGCAGGGCGGGGGGGGCGCGTGGCTACACCTTC. Amino acid sequence: CARRAGGARGYTF. V and J are TRBV9 and TRBJ1-2; TRBD1 is a possible D gene (6 bases). CDR1 and CDR2 from the germline V gene are SGDLS and YYNGEE. This CDR3 has 13 amino acids.